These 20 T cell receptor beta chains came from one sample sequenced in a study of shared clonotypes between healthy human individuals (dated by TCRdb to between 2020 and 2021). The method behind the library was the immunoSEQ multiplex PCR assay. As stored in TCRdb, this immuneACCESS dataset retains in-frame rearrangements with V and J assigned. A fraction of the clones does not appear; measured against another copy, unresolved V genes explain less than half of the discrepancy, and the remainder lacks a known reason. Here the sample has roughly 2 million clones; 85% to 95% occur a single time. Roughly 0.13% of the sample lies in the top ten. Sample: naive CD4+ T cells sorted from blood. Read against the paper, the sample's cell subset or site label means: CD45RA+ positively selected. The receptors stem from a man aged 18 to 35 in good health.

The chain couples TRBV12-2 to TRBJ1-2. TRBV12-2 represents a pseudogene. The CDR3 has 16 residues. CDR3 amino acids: CASRHSRGGARYGYTF. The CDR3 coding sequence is TGTGCAAGTCGCCACTCCAGGGGGGGCGCCCGCTATGGCTACACCTTC.

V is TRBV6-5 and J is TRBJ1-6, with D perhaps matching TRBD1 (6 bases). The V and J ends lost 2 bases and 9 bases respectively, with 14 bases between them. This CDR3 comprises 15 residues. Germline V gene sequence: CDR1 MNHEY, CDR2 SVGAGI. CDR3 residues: CASSYTGQTLSPLHF. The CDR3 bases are TGTGCCAGCAGTTACACTGGACAGACGCTTTCACCCCTCCACTTT.

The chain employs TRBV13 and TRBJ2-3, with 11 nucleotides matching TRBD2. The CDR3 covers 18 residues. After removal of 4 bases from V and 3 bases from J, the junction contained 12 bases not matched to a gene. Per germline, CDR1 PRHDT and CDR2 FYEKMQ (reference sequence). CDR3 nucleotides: TGTGCCAGCAGCTCTGGGCCAAGACCTAGCGGGGGGACAGATACGCAGTATTTT. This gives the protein CASSSGPRPSGGTDTQYF.

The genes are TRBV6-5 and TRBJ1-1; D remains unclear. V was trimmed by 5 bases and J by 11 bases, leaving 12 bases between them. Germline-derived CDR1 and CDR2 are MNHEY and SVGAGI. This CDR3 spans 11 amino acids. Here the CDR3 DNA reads TGTGCCAGCAGTATGGGGAACGGGGCTTTCTTT. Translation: CASSMGNGAFF.

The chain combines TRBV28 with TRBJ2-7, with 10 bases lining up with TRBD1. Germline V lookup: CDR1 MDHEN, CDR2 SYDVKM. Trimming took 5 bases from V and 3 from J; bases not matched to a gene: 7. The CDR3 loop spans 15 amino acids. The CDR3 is CASSLWTGGNYEQYF. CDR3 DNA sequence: TGTGCCAGCAGTCTGTGGACAGGGGGAAACTACGAGCAGTACTTC.

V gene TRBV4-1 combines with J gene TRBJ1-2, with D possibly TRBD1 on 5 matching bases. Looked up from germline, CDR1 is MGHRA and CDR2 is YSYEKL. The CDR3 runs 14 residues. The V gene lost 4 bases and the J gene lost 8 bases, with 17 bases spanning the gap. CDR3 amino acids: CASSPPGQGRGYTF. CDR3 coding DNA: TGCGCCAGCAGCCCTCCTGGGCAGGGTAGAGGCTACACCTTC.

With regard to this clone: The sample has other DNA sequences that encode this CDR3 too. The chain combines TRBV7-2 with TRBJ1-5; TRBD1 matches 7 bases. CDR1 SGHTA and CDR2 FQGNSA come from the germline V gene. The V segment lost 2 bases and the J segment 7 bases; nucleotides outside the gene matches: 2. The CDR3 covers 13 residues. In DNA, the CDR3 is TGTGCCAGCAGCTTAACACAGGGGCAGCCCCAGCATTTT. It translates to CASSLTQGQPQHF.

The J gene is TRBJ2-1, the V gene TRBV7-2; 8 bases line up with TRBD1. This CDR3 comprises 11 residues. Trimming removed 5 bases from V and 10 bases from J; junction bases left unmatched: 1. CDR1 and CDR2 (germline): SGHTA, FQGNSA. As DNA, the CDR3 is TGTGCCAGCAGCCGGGACAGGGAGCAGTTCTTC. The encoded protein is CASSRDREQFF.

The CDR3 region has the DNA TGTGCCAGCAGTCCAGAAGGTCAGGCTTTCCACGAGCAGTACTTC. It is translated as CASSPEGQAFHEQYF. This chain joins TRBV27 and TRBJ2-7; the D is unclear. Trimming stripped 5 bases from V and 5 bases from J, with 19 bases between. The CDR3 runs to 15 residues. Germline loops: CDR1 MNHEY, CDR2 SMNVEV (reference sequence).

Here the CDR3 reads CASSLDGPLAKNIQYF. DNA of the CDR3: TGTGCCAGCAGCTTAGACGGACCCCTAGCCAAAAACATTCAGTACTTC. This chain uses TRBV7-3 with TRBJ2-4; D is ambiguous. Trimming stripped 2 bases from V and 0 bases from J, with 11 bases between. The CDR3 totals 16 residues. The V gene's germline CDR1 is SGHTA and CDR2 FQGTGA.

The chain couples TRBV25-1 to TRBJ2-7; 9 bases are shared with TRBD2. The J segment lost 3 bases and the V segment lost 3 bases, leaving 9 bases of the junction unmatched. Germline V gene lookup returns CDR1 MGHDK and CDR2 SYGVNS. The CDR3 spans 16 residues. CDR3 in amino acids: CASSETTSGHYYEQYF. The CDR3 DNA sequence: TGTGCCAGCAGTGAGACCACTAGCGGGCATTACTACGAGCAGTACTTC.

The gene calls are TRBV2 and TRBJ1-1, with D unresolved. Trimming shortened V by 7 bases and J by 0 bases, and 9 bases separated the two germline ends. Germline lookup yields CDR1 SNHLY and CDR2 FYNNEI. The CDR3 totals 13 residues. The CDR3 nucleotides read TGTGCCAGCAAAACATACATGAACACTGAAGCTTTCTTT. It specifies CASKTYMNTEAFF. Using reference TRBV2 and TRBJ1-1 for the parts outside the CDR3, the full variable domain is EPEVTQTPSHQVTQMGQEVILRCVPISNHLYFYWYRQILGQKVEFLVSFYNNEISEKSEIFDDQFSVERPDGSNFTLKIRSTKLEDSAMYFCASKTYMNTEAFFGQGTRLTVV.

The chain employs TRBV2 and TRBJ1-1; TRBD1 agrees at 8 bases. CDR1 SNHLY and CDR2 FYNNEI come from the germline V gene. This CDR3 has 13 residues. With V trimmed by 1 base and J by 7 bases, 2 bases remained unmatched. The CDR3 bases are TGTGCCAGCAGTGAAGAAACAGGGGGTGAAGCTTTCTTT. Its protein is CASSEETGGEAFF.

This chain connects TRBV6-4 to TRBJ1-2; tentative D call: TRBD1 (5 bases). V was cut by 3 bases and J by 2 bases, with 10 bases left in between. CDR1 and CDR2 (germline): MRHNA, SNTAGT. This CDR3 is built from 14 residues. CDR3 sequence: CASSEPGYNYGYTF. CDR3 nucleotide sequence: TGTGCCAGCAGTGAACCAGGGTACAACTATGGCTACACCTTC.

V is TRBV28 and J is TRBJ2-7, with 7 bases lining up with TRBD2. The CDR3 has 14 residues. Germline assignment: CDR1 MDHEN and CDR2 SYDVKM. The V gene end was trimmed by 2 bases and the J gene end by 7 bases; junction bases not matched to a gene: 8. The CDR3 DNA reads TGTGCCAGCAGTTTAGCGGACCTCGGGGGGGAGCAGTACTTC. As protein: CASSLADLGGEQYF.

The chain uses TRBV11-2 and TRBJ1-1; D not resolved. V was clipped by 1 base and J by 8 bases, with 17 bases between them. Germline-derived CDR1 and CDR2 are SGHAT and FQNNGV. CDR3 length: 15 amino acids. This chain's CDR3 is CASSLGGSSGLEAFF. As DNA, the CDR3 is TGTGCCAGCAGCTTAGGTGGGAGTAGTGGGCTCGAAGCTTTCTTT.

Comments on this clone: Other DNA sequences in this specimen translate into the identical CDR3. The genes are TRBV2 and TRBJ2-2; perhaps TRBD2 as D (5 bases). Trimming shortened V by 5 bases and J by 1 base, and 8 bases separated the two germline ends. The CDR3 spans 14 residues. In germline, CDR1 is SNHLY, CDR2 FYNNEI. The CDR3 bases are TGTGCCAGCAGTAGCGGTAGGAACACCGGGGAGCTGTTTTTT. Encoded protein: CASSSGRNTGELFF.

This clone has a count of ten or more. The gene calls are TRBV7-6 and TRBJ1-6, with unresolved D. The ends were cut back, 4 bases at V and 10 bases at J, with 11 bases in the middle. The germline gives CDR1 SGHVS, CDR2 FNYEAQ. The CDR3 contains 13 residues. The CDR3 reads CASSSDLGSPLHF. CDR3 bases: TGTGCCAGCAGCTCAGATCTCGGGTCACCCCTCCACTTT.

The DNA of the CDR3 is TGTGCCAGCAGGGACTCTTCCGGCGGGGAGCTGTTTTTT. This gives the protein CASRDSSGGELFF. The chain combines TRBV6-1 with TRBJ2-2; TRBD2 might be the D (5 bases). From germline, CDR1 is MNHNS and CDR2 SASEGT. V gave up 6 bases and J gave up 7 bases, with 12 bases separating them. CDR3 size: 13 residues.

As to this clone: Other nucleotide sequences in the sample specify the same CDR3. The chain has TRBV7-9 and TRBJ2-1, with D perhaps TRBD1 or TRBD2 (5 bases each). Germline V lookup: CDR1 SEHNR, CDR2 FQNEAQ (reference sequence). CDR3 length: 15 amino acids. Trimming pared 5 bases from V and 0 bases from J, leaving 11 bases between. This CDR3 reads CASSRTGGSYNEQFF. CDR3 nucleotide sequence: TGTGCCAGCAGCCGGACTGGGGGCTCCTACAATGAGCAGTTCTTC.